The present T cell receptor (beta chain) was sequenced within a study of T cell responses to AZD1222 COVID-19 vaccine. Study results and caveats: Elevations in Spike-specific TCR breadth and depth followed administration of two AZD1222 doses. It was only a handful of AZD1222 recipients who were seropositive at baseline. Nearly half of spike-specific TCRs reportedly target variant regions that are unmutated in the B.1.351 and B.1.1.7 variants.

Second-dose intervals of approximately 4 or approximately 12 weeks were pooled. Method: immunoSEQ multiplex PCR; TCRdb's copy keeps in-frame clones and lacks some. Here the sample spans about 110,000 clones, about 90% being singletons. Remarks on this clone: Antigen unknown.

Sequenced material: peripheral blood, taken 28 days after the second AZD1222 dose. This TCR was sampled from an adult who received the AZD1222 COVID-19 vaccine.

CDR3 amino acids: CASSPPGARGTDTQYF. CDR3 nucleotides: TGTGCCAGCAGTCCGCCTGGGGCGAGGGGCACAGATACGCAGTATTTT. This chain uses TRBV27 with TRBJ2-3, with D perhaps matching TRBD1 or TRBD2 (5 bases each). V was pared by 5 bases and J by 1 base, with 16 bases between. The CDR3 has 16 residues. The germline gives CDR1 MNHEY, CDR2 SMNVEV (reference sequence).